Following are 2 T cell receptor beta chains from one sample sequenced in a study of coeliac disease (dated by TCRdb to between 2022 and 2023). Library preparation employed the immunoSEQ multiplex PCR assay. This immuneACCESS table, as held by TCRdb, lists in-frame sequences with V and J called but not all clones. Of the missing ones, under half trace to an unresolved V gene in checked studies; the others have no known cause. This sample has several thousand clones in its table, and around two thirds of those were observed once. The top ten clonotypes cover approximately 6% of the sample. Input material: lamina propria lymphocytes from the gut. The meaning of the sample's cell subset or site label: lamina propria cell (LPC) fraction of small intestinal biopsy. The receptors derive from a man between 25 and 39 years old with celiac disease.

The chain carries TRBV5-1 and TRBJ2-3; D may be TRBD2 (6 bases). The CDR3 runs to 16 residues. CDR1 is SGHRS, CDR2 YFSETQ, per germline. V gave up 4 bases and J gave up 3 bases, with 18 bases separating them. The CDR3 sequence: CASSPSYQRATDTQYF. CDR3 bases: TGCGCCAGCAGCCCCTCATACCAGCGGGCTACAGATACGCAGTATTTT.

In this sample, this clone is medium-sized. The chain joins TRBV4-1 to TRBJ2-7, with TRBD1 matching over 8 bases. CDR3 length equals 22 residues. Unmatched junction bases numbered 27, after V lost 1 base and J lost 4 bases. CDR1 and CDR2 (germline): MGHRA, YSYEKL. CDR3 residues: CASSQGETGVTRSLKLKYEQYF. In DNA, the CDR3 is TGCGCCAGCAGCCAAGGTGAGACAGGGGTGACCCGCTCCCTGAAACTTAAGTACGAGCAGTACTTC.